The 4 T cell receptor beta chains below were found in one sample sequenced in a study of blood T cell repertoires in COVID-19. The assay was immunoSEQ multiplex PCR, and TCRdb's table has in-frame clones only and misses some. The table includes about 250,000 clones, 85% to 90% detected once. The specimen was PBMCs or T cells enriched from blood (not recorded which). All receptors derive from a middle-aged man who had recovered from COVID-19.

CDR3 in amino acids: CASSFGPQISNEKLFF. CDR3 nucleotide sequence: TGTGCCAGCAGTTTTGGGCCTCAGATATCTAATGAAAAACTGTTTTTT. The rearrangement uses TRBV27 and TRBJ1-4; unclear D gene. The germline V and J ends were trimmed by 3 bases and 3 bases, with 14 bases remaining between them. The CDR3 loop spans 16 amino acids. The germline V gene has CDR1 MNHEY and CDR2 SMNVEV (reference sequence).

The chain recombines TRBV9 with TRBJ1-4; 7 bases match TRBD1. The CDR3 consists of 15 residues. V shed 3 bases and J 7 bases; nucleotides not matched to a gene: 9. Germline CDR1 and CDR2: SGDLS and YYNGEE. As DNA, the CDR3 is TGTGCCAGCAGCGAGAGGGGGACAGTTGGTGAAAAACTGTTTTTT. Encoded protein: CASSERGTVGEKLFF.

This chain connects TRBV18 to TRBJ1-2; 8 bases fit TRBD1. J lost 8 bases, V lost 7 bases, and 12 bases had no gene match. Germline V lookup: CDR1 KGHSH, CDR2 LQKENI. There are 14 residues in the CDR3. Written as DNA, the CDR3 is TGTGCCAGCTACCGTAGTAGCAGGGGGCTCGGCTACACCTTC. Translated, it gives CASYRSSRGLGYTF.

The J gene is TRBJ1-2, the V gene TRBV7-8; 9 nucleotides match TRBD1. Germline V gene sequence: CDR1 SGHVS, CDR2 FQNEAQ. The CDR3 consists of 15 residues. J lost 8 bases, V lost 1 base, and 8 bases had no gene match. The CDR3 DNA reads as TGTGCCAGCAGCTTAGAGTTACAGGGGGCTTGGGGCTACACCTTC. Protein product: CASSLELQGAWGYTF.